The 2 T cell receptor beta chains listed next were all sequenced from one sample in a study of T-cell memory formation after mild COVID-19. TCRdb re-derived calls from the 5' RACE reads in MiXCR, one entry per CDR3 protein. The repertoire holds some 130,000 distinct CDR3 sequences, with approximately 15% as singletons. Material for sequencing was PBMCs or a T cell subset sorted from them (not recorded which). Source of these receptors: a man between 18 and 35 years old who had mild COVID-19 (a few samples of this study predate the infection). Cell type and time point are not known.

The chain links TRBV28 to TRBJ1-2; the D gene is possibly TRBD1 (5 bases). The CDR3 has 13 residues. In germline, CDR1 is MDHEN, CDR2 SYDVKM. V dropped 8 bases and J dropped 6 bases, with 16 bases sitting between them. CDR3 DNA sequence: TGTGCCAGCGGACAACTACACGGGAATGGCTACACCTTC. As protein: CASGQLHGNGYTF.

The chain recombines TRBV27 with TRBJ2-7; TRBD1 aligns across 10 bases. Germline V gene lookup returns CDR1 MNHEY and CDR2 SMNVEV (reference sequence). The CDR3 extends over 13 amino acids. J lost 6 bases, V lost 6 bases, and 5 bases had no gene match. The CDR3 spells CASSGQGGGEQYF. CDR3 DNA: TGTGCCAGCAGCGGACAGGGGGGAGGCGAGCAGTACTTC.